The clone carrying this T cell receptor (beta chain) was detected only a few times. The antigen is undetermined. Treatment indicated: randomized to nivolumab then ipilimumab (arm A) or the reverse (arm B). DNA-damaging chemotherapy had not been given to any patient beforehand. These data come from a study of sequential checkpoint blockade in melanoma. Study-level points and caveats: Tumor T-cell fraction and clonality correlated with PD-L1 and CD8+ counts.

Trimming removed 6 bases from V and 4 bases from J, with 21 bases in between. The CDR3 runs 16 residues. This table comes from immunoSEQ multiplex PCR, and its TCRdb copy is limited to in-frame clones, with some not included. The sample has about 3,500 clones, 15% to 20% seen once. This specimen consisted of tumor tissue (inferred from file names), obtained from a patient given nivolumab and ipilimumab in sequence. This receptor was obtained from a human donor with melanoma. The chain couples TRBV23-1 to TRBJ1-1; maybe TRBD1 (6 bases). TRBV23-1 is annotated as an ORF whose role is uncertain. In nucleotides, the CDR3 is TGCGCCAGCAGCCAAGATACCGGCAGGGGCGGCACTGAAGCTTTCTTT. As protein: CASSQDTGRGGTEAFF.